The 30 T cell receptor beta chains listed next were all sequenced from one sample in a study of response to subunit inactivated influenza vaccine. TCRdb reprocessed the RT-PCR reads with MiXCR, giving one entry per CDR3 protein. Of a few hundred thousand distinct CDR3 sequences listed, about 14% are singletons. Sample: PBMCs from blood, taken roughly 12 days after vaccination. All receptors come from a man aged 50 to 59 who received an inactivated influenza vaccine.

There are a few counts of this clonotype. The gene calls are TRBV15 and TRBJ2-5, with D perhaps matching TRBD2 (5 bases). In germline, CDR1 is LNHNV, CDR2 YYDKDF (reference sequence). V was shortened by 0 bases and J by 3 bases, with 11 bases between the two germline ends. The CDR3 extends over 15 amino acids. CDR3: CATSRDGLAKETQYF. As DNA, the CDR3 is TGTGCCACCAGCAGAGATGGGCTAGCTAAAGAGACCCAGTACTTC.

This clonotype was seen more than once but under ten times. V and J are TRBV20-1 and TRBJ2-7; 11 nucleotides agree with TRBD2. CDR3 length: 14 residues. Germline lookup yields CDR1 DFQATT and CDR2 SNEGSKA (reference sequence). V shed 7 bases and J 5 bases; nucleotides not matched to a gene: 10. The CDR3 reads CSGTLAGGINEQYF. The CDR3 nucleotides are TGCAGTGGTACGCTAGCGGGGGGTATCAACGAGCAGTACTTC.

This rearrangement joins TRBV9 to TRBJ2-7; possibly TRBD1 or TRBD2 for D (5 bases each). Germline V gives CDR1 SGDLS, CDR2 YYNGEE. The germline V and J ends were trimmed by 4 bases and 5 bases, with 16 bases remaining between them. This CDR3 region has 14 residues. Here the CDR3 reads CASSFRSRGDEQYF. CDR3 bases: TGTGCCAGCAGCTTCCGCTCGCGAGGGGACGAGCAGTACTTC.

V usage is TRBV9 and J usage is TRBJ2-3; 7 nucleotides line up with TRBD1. The CDR3 consists of 16 residues. Trimming at V came to 4 bases and at J to 1 base, leaving 9 bases not matched to a gene. The germline V gene has CDR1 SGDLS and CDR2 YYNGEE. CDR3 bases: TGTGCCAGCAGCACCCGATCCGGGACAGGCACAGATACGCAGTATTTT. As protein: CASSTRSGTGTDTQYF.

This clonotype was seen at least ten times. The chain carries TRBV28 and TRBJ2-3, with 10 bases lining up with TRBD2. CDR1 and CDR2 from the germline V gene are MDHEN and SYDVKM. The junction had 11 bases not matched to a gene; V was cut back by 3 bases and J by 8 bases. The CDR3 length is 16 residues. The CDR3 here is CASSFRPSGSMGTQYF. CDR3 DNA sequence: TGTGCCAGCAGTTTTCGACCTAGCGGGAGTATGGGTACGCAGTATTTT.

J is TRBJ2-2 and V is TRBV30; maybe TRBD2 (5 bases). Trimming stripped 8 bases from V and 5 bases from J, with 18 bases between. The CDR3 has 14 residues. Germline values: CDR1 GTSNPN, CDR2 SVGIG (reference sequence). CDR3 nucleotide sequence: TGTGCCGGAGGTAGGGCATCGGGGACCGGGGAGCTGTTTTTT. Its protein product is CAGGRASGTGELFF.

This clonotype was recorded many times. V usage is TRBV5-5 and J usage is TRBJ2-1; TRBD1 agrees at 8 bases. Germline trimming cut 3 bases from V and 7 bases from J; bases unmatched to any gene: 12. This CDR3 is 16 amino acids long. Germline V gene data show CDR1 as SGHKS and CDR2 as YYEKEE (reference sequence). Written as DNA, the CDR3 is TGTGCCAGCAGCTGGGGCCCGGACAGGGCGATGAATGAGCAGTTCTTC. Translating gives CASSWGPDRAMNEQFF.

The rearrangement uses TRBV3-1 and TRBJ2-3, with 8 bases fitting TRBD1. The CDR3 consists of 16 residues. CDR1 is LGHDT and CDR2 is YNNKEL in the germline V gene (reference sequence). Trimming cost V 1 base and J 3 bases; bases outside gene matches: 6. The CDR3 region is CASSQGTGFSTDTQYF. As DNA, the CDR3 is TGTGCCAGCAGCCAAGGGACAGGGTTTTCGACAGATACGCAGTATTTT.

In this sample, this clonotype turned up many times. This chain links TRBV29-1 with TRBJ2-7; 8 nucleotides align to TRBD1. The V segment lost 7 bases and the J segment 3 bases; nucleotides outside the gene matches: 5. Looked up from germline, CDR1 is SQVTM and CDR2 is ANQGSEA. The CDR3 runs 12 residues. CDR3 sequence: CSAWTGNYEQYF. The CDR3, as DNA: TGCAGCGCTTGGACAGGGAACTACGAGCAGTACTTC.

This chain joins TRBV3-1 and TRBJ2-7; D uncertain. V lost 0 bases and J 6 bases, leaving 9 bases between the germline ends. Germline V lookup: CDR1 LGHDT, CDR2 YNNKEL (reference sequence). The CDR3 loop spans 13 amino acids. The CDR3 here is CASSQDKGAEQYF. Here the CDR3 DNA reads TGTGCCAGCAGCCAAGATAAGGGCGCCGAGCAGTACTTC.

The chain's CDR3 is CSVVRDRDYEQYF. The CDR3 coding sequence is TGCAGCGTTGTGAGGGACAGGGACTACGAGCAGTACTTC. This chain joins TRBV29-1 and TRBJ2-7; 9 bases are shared with TRBD1. The germline V gene encodes CDR1 SQVTM and CDR2 ANQGSEA. With V trimmed by 4 bases and J by 3 bases, 4 bases remained unmatched. The CDR3 is made up of 13 amino acids.

The CDR3 DNA follows: TGCAGTGCTCGGGACCCGAGTAAAAATGAGCAGTTCTTC. Its translation is CSARDPSKNEQFF. The rearrangement links TRBV20-1 to TRBJ2-1; D possibly matches TRBD1 or TRBD2 (5 bases each). Germline V gene lookup returns CDR1 DFQATT and CDR2 SNEGSKA (reference sequence). The CDR3 loop spans 13 amino acids. Trimming pared 5 bases from V and 7 bases from J, leaving 15 bases between.

This clonotype was seen a few times. The chain uses TRBV20-1 and TRBJ2-1; 9 bases line up with TRBD1. CDR1 is DFQATT, CDR2 SNEGSKA, per germline (reference sequence). The CDR3 has 16 amino acids. J gave up 5 bases and V 5 bases, and 13 bases lay outside the gene matches. DNA for the CDR3: TGCAGTGCTCCCGACAGGGGGAGACAATTTAACAATGAGCAGTTCTTC. It yields the protein CSAPDRGRQFNNEQFF.

This clonotype was seen many times. The rearrangement joins TRBV3-1 to TRBJ2-3, with D unresolved. CDR1 is LGHDT, CDR2 YNNKEL, per germline (reference sequence). The CDR3 has 11 residues. Trimming removed 3 bases at V and 5 bases at J, with 3 bases between. CDR3 nucleotides: TGTGCCAGCAGCCATGTAGATACGCAGTATTTT. The encoded protein is CASSHVDTQYF.

This sequence joins TRBV12-3 or TRBV12-4 and TRBJ2-1, with a tentative D call TRBD2 (5 bases). The CDR3 loop spans 14 amino acids. V lost 9 bases and J lost 6, with 18 bases in between. CDR3: CASFSGETTNEQFF. The CDR3 DNA reads as TGTGCCAGTTTCTCCGGGGAAACCACCAATGAGCAGTTCTTC.

This clonotype was seen only a few times. The rearrangement joins TRBV10-3 to TRBJ2-3, with TRBD2 matching over 9 bases. CDR1 and CDR2 from the germline V gene are ENHRY and SYGVKD. CDR3 length: 15 amino acids. Trimming took 3 bases from V and 6 from J; bases not matched to a gene: 7. The CDR3 DNA sequence: TGTGCCATCAGTGATAATAGCGGGAGTATGGATACGCAGTATTTT. Translation: CAISDNSGSMDTQYF.

This clonotype appeared many times. This rearrangement joins TRBV12-3 or TRBV12-4 to TRBJ2-2, with D hard to call. CDR3 size: 15 residues. Trimming stripped 5 bases from V and 2 bases from J, with 12 bases between. The CDR3 DNA reads as TGTGCCAGCAGTCTCCGACTTGCTAACACCGGGGAGCTGTTTTTT. Encoded protein: CASSLRLANTGELFF.

Many counts were recorded for this clonotype. This chain uses TRBV12-3 or TRBV12-4 with TRBJ2-7; no clear D gene. V lost 1 base, J lost 5 bases, and 12 bases lay in between. The CDR3 is made up of 14 amino acids. The CDR3 is CASSLGHQTDEQYF. In nucleotides, the CDR3 is TGTGCCAGCAGTTTAGGCCACCAAACGGACGAGCAGTACTTC.

This clonotype appeared many times. The rearrangement uses TRBV7-7 and TRBJ2-2; TRBD2 matches 8 bases. CDR3 size: 15 residues. V dropped 2 bases and J dropped 7; count of bases not matched to a gene: 6. Germline values: CDR1 SSHAT, CDR2 FNYEAQ (reference sequence). In DNA, the CDR3 is TGTGCCAGCAGCTTAATTGCGGGAGGTATCGGGGAGCTGTTTTTT. It translates to CASSLIAGGIGELFF.

Only a few counts were recorded for this clonotype. The chain is built from TRBV7-8 and TRBJ2-7; TRBD1 aligns across 9 bases. The germline V gene has CDR1 SGHVS and CDR2 FQNEAQ. The CDR3 spans 16 residues. With 5 bases clipped from V and 2 bases from J, the junction kept 10 bases outside the gene matches. CDR3 region: CASSRGFRDRAYEQYF. The CDR3 bases are TGTGCCAGCAGCCGAGGTTTTCGGGACAGGGCCTACGAGCAGTACTTC.

This clonotype was found a few times. This chain joins TRBV15 and TRBJ2-1, with 9 bases that match TRBD2. Germline V gene sequence: CDR1 LNHNV, CDR2 YYDKDF (reference sequence). This CDR3 contains 15 residues. V gave up 1 base and J gave up 6 bases; unmatched junction bases: 4. CDR3 nucleotide sequence: TGTGCCACCAGCAGAGTAGCGGGAGAGTTCAATGAGCAGTTCTTC. Its protein product is CATSRVAGEFNEQFF. The entire variable domain, with the rest obtained from reference TRBV15 and TRBJ2-1, is as follows: DAMVIQNPRYQVTQFGKPVTLSCSQTLNHNVMYWYQQKSSQAPKLLFHYYDKDFNNEADTPDNFQSRRPNTSFCFLDIRSPGLGDTAMYLCATSRVAGEFNEQFFGPGTRLTVL.

This clonotype has a count of ten or more. This chain links TRBV5-1 with TRBJ2-1, with TRBD1 as a possible D gene (6 bases). Between the trimmed V and J ends, which lost 0 bases and 3 bases, there was a span of 7 bases. The CDR3 spans 14 residues. From germline, CDR1 is SGHRS and CDR2 YFSETQ. The CDR3: CASSLDRDYNEQFF. In nucleotides, the CDR3 is TGCGCCAGCAGCTTGGACAGGGACTACAATGAGCAGTTCTTC.

The chain carries TRBV4-1 and TRBJ2-4, with D perhaps matching TRBD2 (5 bases). Trimming removed 0 bases from V and 4 bases from J, with 13 bases in between. Per germline, CDR1 MGHRA and CDR2 YSYEKL. There are 16 residues in the CDR3. The CDR3 reads CASSQDEGFSKNIQYF. CDR3 bases: TGCGCCAGCAGCCAAGATGAGGGTTTTTCGAAAAACATTCAGTACTTC.

The rearrangement joins TRBV27 to TRBJ2-7; D not resolved. The CDR3 totals 18 residues. Germline assignment: CDR1 MNHEY and CDR2 SMNVEV (reference sequence). The germline V and J ends were trimmed by 5 bases and 0 bases, with 23 bases remaining between them. The CDR3 spells CASSPIRSWAVSSYEQYF. The CDR3 coding sequence is TGTGCCAGCAGTCCAATAAGGTCCTGGGCTGTCAGCTCCTACGAGCAGTACTTC.

V gene TRBV6-1 combines with J gene TRBJ2-5; either TRBD1 or TRBD2 may supply D (5 bases each). The V end lost 7 bases, the J end lost 1 base, and 16 bases lay between the germline ends. CDR1 MNHNS and CDR2 SASEGT come from the germline V gene. This CDR3 spans 15 amino acids. The CDR3 bases are TGTGCCAGCATGGCCGGGACGCCGATCCAAGAGACCCAGTACTTC. Its translation is CASMAGTPIQETQYF.

This clonotype was recorded many times. The rearrangement joins TRBV5-1 to TRBJ2-3; 7 bases agree with TRBD1. Trimming took 7 bases from V and 2 from J; bases not matched to a gene: 4. Germline V CDR1 and CDR2: SGHRS, YFSETQ. This CDR3 is built from 13 residues. DNA of the CDR3: TGCGCCAGCTATACAGGGGACACAGATACGCAGTATTTT. Residues: CASYTGDTDTQYF.

The chain links TRBV24-1 to TRBJ1-5; 9 bases agree with TRBD1. The CDR3 is made up of 15 amino acids. In germline, CDR1 is KGHDR, CDR2 SFDVKD. J gave up 0 bases and V 7 bases, and 3 bases lay outside the gene matches. The CDR3 nucleotides read TGTGCCACCAGCGCGGGACAGGGTAGCAATCAGCCCCAGCATTTT. This gives the protein CATSAGQGSNQPQHF.

The V gene is TRBV2, the J gene TRBJ1-4; tentative D call: TRBD1 (6 bases). In germline, CDR1 is SNHLY, CDR2 FYNNEI. Deletions cut 8 bases from V and 6 bases from J, with 19 bases between. The CDR3 has 15 amino acids. In DNA form, the CDR3 reads TGTGCCAGCTCCCCCCCCAGGGGAGGGTATGAAAAACTGTTTTTT. Translated, it gives CASSPPRGGYEKLFF.

The rearrangement uses TRBV20-1 and TRBJ2-2; weak D call: TRBD2 (6 bases). The CDR3 runs 15 residues. Germline V gene lookup returns CDR1 DFQATT and CDR2 SNEGSKA (reference sequence). V shed 2 bases and J shed 3 bases, with 13 bases lying between them. The CDR3 DNA follows: TGCAGTGCTAGAAAAAACCGGGGGTACACCGGGGAGCTGTTTTTT. This codes for CSARKNRGYTGELFF.

This clonotype was counted between two and nine times. The chain combines TRBV20-1 with TRBJ2-3, with D perhaps TRBD2 (5 bases). CDR1 and CDR2 from the germline V gene are DFQATT and SNEGSKA (reference sequence). The ends were cut back, 3 bases at V and 0 bases at J, with 10 bases in the middle. The CDR3 length is 14 residues. The CDR3 region has the DNA TGCAGTGCTAGGGACTTCTCTAGCACAGATACGCAGTATTTT. Protein product: CSARDFSSTDTQYF.